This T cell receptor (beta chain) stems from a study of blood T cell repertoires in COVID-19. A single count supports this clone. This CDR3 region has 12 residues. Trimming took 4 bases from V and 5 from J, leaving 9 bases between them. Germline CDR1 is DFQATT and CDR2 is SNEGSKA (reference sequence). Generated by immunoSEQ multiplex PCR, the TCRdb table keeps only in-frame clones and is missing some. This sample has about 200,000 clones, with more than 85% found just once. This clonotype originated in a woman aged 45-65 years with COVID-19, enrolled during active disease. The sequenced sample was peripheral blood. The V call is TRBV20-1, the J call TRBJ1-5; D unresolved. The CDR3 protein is CSAIEADQPQHF. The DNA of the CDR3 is TGCAGTGCTATTGAGGCGGATCAGCCCCAGCATTTT.